This entry lists 2 T cell receptor beta chains sequenced from one sample in a study of cytomegalovirus exposure and HLA in healthy donors. PCR used 60 Vbeta primers and 13 Jbeta primers. Clones were read by immunoSEQ multiplex PCR, and TCRdb kept only the in-frame ones, dropping some. The sample holds just over 150,000 clones, nearly 80% seen once. Sequencing input: PBMCs. Receptors originate from a woman between 40 and 55 years old in good health and CMV-seronegative.

This rearrangement joins TRBV2 to TRBJ2-7; tentatively, D is TRBD1 (6 bases). The V end was cut by 9 bases, the J end by 6 bases, with 21 bases between. The CDR3 totals 14 residues. CDR1 is SNHLY, CDR2 FYNNEI, per germline. In DNA form, the CDR3 reads TGTGCCAGTGGTACCCGGGTCAGGGGTGTCGAGCAGTACTTC. Translating gives CASGTRVRGVEQYF. Full variable domain (rest looked up from reference TRBV2 and TRBJ2-7): EPEVTQTPSHQVTQMGQEVILRCVPISNHLYFYWYRQILGQKVEFLVSFYNNEISEKSEIFDDQFSVERPDGSNFTLKIRSTKLEDSAMYFCASGTRVRGVEQYFGPGTRLTVT.

The chain employs TRBV19 and TRBJ1-5; possibly TRBD1 for D (6 bases). The germline V gene encodes CDR1 LNHDA and CDR2 SQIVND (reference sequence). This CDR3 has 16 residues. Deletions cut 3 bases from V and 4 bases from J, with 16 bases between. The CDR3 sequence is CASSILTGTWNQPQHF. The CDR3 DNA follows: TGTGCCAGTAGTATCCTCACCGGGACATGGAATCAGCCCCAGCATTTT.